The 18 T cell receptor beta chains below come from one sample, sequenced in a study of T cells expressing NK-cell markers. Reanalyzing the 5' RACE reads, TCRdb keeps one entry per CDR3 protein, without DNA. The sample features roughly 120,000 distinct CDR3 sequences, with 18% in its top ten. Sequencing was carried out using blood T cells: a sorted CD56 or NKG2C T cell subset, CD4+ or CD8+ T cells, or bulk PBMC T cells (not recorded which). These receptors came from a woman between 18 and 70 years old in good health.

The V gene is TRBV30, the J gene TRBJ2-5; TCRdb's D call, TRBD1, is unchecked because there is no DNA. The CDR3 loop spans 13 amino acids. Per germline, CDR1 GTSNPN and CDR2 SVGIG (reference sequence). CDR3 in amino acids: CAWSVIRGETQYF. Filled out from reference TRBV30 and TRBJ2-5, the complete variable domain reads SQTIHQWPATLVQPVGSPLSLECTVEGTSNPNLYWYRQAAGRGLQLLFYSVGIGQISSEVPQNLSASRPQDRQFILSSKKLLLSDSGFYLCAWSVIRGETQYFGPGTRLLVL.

The gene calls are TRBV11-2 and TRBJ1-2; TCRdb outputs TRBD1, but without DNA this stays unchecked. The germline V gene has CDR1 SGHAT and CDR2 FQNNGV. The CDR3 length is 15 residues. The CDR3 loop is CASSLDPGTVYGYTF.

The rearrangement joins TRBV20-1 to TRBJ2-3; TCRdb gives TRBD1 as the D gene, but with no DNA this cannot be confirmed. CDR3 size: 20 residues. CDR1 DFQATT and CDR2 SNEGSKA come from the germline V gene (reference sequence). The CDR3 is CSARSPPGGGQSPPTDTQYF.

The chain carries TRBV7-9 and TRBJ2-1. The CDR3 has 13 amino acids. In germline, CDR1 is SEHNR, CDR2 FQNEAQ (reference sequence). The CDR3 is CASSSPLGNEQFF.

This rearrangement joins TRBV7-3 to TRBJ2-2. Germline V CDR1 and CDR2: SGHTA, FQGTGA. The CDR3 consists of 14 residues. CDR3 sequence reads: CASSLNPSVTKLFF.

The chain is built from TRBV12-3 or TRBV12-4 and TRBJ2-3. CDR3 size: 15 residues. This chain's CDR3 is CASSLGLTSTDTQYF.

The gene calls are TRBV9 and TRBJ1-2; TCRdb designates TRBD1, a call that cannot be tested without DNA. The CDR3 consists of 18 residues. CDR1 is SGDLS, CDR2 YYNGEE, per germline. The CDR3 sequence is CASSALALSGTGYYGYTF. The full variable domain, in which reference TRBV9 and TRBJ1-2 provide the parts outside the CDR3, is DSGVTQTPKHLITATGQRVTLRCSPRSGDLSVYWYQQSLDQGLQFLIQYYNGEERAKGNILERFSAQQFPDLHSELNLSSLELGDSALYFCASSALALSGTGYYGYTFGSGTRLTVV.

The chain employs TRBV7-3 and TRBJ2-1; the TRBD1 assignment by TCRdb is unverifiable without DNA. The V gene's germline CDR1 is SGHTA and CDR2 FQGTGA. This CDR3 region has 15 residues. The chain's CDR3 is CASSPSGTGVWGQFF.

The chain uses TRBV12-3 or TRBV12-4 and TRBJ2-3; as DNA is missing, the TRBD1 call by TCRdb cannot be tested. The CDR3 is 16 residues long. This chain's CDR3 is CASSPPKTPSTDTQYF.

This chain joins TRBV7-3 and TRBJ2-7; TCRdb calls TRBD2, which cannot be checked without DNA. The CDR3 contains 13 residues. Germline V gene sequence: CDR1 SGHTA, CDR2 FQGTGA. This CDR3 reads CASSSGLSGEQYF.

The gene calls are TRBV7-3 and TRBJ2-2. The CDR3 contains 11 residues. Germline V CDR1 and CDR2: SGHTA, FQGTGA. CDR3 residues: CASSFGMELFF.

The chain joins TRBV5-5 to TRBJ1-1. The CDR3 is 13 residues long. Germline-derived CDR1 and CDR2 are SGHKS and YYEKEE (reference sequence). The CDR3 sequence: CASSSLGETEAFF. The complete variable domain, with remaining parts taken from reference TRBV5-5 and TRBJ1-1, reads DAGVTQSPTHLIKTRGQQVTLRCSPISGHKSVSWYQQVLGQGPQFIFQYYEKEERGRGNFPDRFSARQFPNYSSELNVNALLLGDSALYLCASSSLGETEAFFGQGTRLTVV.

The chain has TRBV12-3 or TRBV12-4 and TRBJ1-2; the TCRdb call, TRBD1, lacks DNA for checking. The CDR3 loop spans 13 amino acids. CDR3 region: CASSDTGTHGYTF.

This chain joins TRBV9 and TRBJ1-4; TCRdb returns TRBD1, unconfirmable since there is no DNA. The CDR3 is made up of 15 amino acids. CDR1 SGDLS and CDR2 YYNGEE come from the germline V gene. CDR3 amino acids: CASSVSGGYAEKLFF.

This sequence joins TRBV11-1 and TRBJ2-1; the D call from TCRdb, TRBD2, cannot be confirmed without DNA. CDR3 size: 15 residues. Germline values: CDR1 SGHAT, CDR2 FQDESV (reference sequence). The CDR3 is CASSRTTSGHNEQFF.

The V call is TRBV3-1, the J call TRBJ2-7; TCRdb proposes TRBD2, but this gene call is untestable without DNA. Germline values: CDR1 LGHDT, CDR2 YNNKEL (reference sequence). CDR3 length: 14 amino acids. The CDR3 here is CASSQGVPWYEQYF.

The rearrangement uses TRBV7-8 and TRBJ2-7. The CDR3 is made up of 14 amino acids. The germline CDR1 and CDR2 sequences are SGHVS and FQNEAQ. CDR3 sequence reads: CASRRMDSSYEQYF.

This sequence joins TRBV28 and TRBJ2-1; TCRdb designates TRBD2, a call that cannot be tested without DNA. CDR1 MDHEN and CDR2 SYDVKM come from the germline V gene. The CDR3 loop spans 14 amino acids. The chain's CDR3 is CASSSTPASHQQFF. The whole variable domain, remainder taken from reference TRBV28 and TRBJ2-1, is DVKVTQSSRYLVKRTGEKVFLECVQDMDHENMFWYRQDPGLGLRLIYFSYDVKMKEKGDIPEGYSVSREKKERFSLILESASTNQTSMYLCASSSTPASHQQFFGPGTRLTVL.